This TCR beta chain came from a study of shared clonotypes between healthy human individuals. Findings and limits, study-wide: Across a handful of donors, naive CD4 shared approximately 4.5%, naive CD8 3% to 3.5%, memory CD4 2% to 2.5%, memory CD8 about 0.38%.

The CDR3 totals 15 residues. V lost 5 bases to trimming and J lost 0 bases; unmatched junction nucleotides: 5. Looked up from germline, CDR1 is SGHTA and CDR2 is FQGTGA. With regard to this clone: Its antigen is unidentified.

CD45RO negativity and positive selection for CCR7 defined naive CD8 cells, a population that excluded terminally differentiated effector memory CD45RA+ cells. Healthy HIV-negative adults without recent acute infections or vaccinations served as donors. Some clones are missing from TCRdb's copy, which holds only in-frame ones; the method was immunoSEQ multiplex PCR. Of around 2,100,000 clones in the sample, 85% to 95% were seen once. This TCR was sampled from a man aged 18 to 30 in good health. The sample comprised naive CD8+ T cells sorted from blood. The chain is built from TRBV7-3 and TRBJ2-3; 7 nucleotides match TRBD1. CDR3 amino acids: CASSKQGYSTDTQYF. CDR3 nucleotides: TGTGCCAGCAGCAAACAGGGGTATAGCACAGATACGCAGTATTTT.